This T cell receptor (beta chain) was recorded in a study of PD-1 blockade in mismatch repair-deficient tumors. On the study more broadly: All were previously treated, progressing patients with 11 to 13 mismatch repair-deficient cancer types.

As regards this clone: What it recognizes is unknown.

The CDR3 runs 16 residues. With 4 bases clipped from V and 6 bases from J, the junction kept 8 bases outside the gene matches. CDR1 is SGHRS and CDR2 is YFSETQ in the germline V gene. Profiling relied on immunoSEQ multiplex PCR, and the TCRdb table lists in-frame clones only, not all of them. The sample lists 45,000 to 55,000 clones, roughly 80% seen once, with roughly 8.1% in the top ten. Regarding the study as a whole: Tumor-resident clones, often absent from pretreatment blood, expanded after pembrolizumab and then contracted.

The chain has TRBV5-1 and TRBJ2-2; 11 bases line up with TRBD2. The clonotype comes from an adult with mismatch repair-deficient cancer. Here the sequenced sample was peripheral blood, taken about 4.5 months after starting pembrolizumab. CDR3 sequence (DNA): TGCGCCAGCAGCCCCAGACTAGCGGGAAACGCCGGGGAGCTGTTTTTT. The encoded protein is CASSPRLAGNAGELFF.